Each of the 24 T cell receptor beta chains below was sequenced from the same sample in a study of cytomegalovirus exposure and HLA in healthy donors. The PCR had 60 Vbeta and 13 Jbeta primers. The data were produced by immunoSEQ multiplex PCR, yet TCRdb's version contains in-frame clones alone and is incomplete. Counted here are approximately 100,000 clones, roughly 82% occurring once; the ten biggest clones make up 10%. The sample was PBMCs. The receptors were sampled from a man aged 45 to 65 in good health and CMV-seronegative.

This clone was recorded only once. The CDR3 region has the DNA TGTGCCAGCAGCTTAGGGACAGGGGGCGAGCAGTACTTC. Translated: CASSLGTGGEQYF. The chain is built from TRBV11-3 and TRBJ2-7, with TRBD1 identical over 10 bases. CDR1 is SGHNT and CDR2 is YENEEA in the germline V gene. V lost 1 base to trimming and J lost 6 bases; unmatched junction nucleotides: 0. This CDR3 spans 13 amino acids.

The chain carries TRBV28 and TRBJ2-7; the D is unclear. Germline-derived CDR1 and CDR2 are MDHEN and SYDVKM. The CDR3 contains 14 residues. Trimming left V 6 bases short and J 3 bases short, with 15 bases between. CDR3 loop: CASSVHVELYEQYF. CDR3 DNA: TGTGCCAGCAGCGTTCACGTGGAGCTCTACGAGCAGTACTTC.

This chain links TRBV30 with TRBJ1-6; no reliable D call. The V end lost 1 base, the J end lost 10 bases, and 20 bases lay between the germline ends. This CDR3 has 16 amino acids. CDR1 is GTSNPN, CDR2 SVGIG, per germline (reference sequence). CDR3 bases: TGTGCCTGGAGTGGCGTGACGGGTTTTAGGTTATCACCCCTCCACTTT. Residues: CAWSGVTGFRLSPLHF.

In nucleotides, the CDR3 is TGTGCCAGCAGCTTAACGGGACAGGGAGGTGAAAAACTGTTTTTT. It is translated as CASSLTGQGGEKLFF. The rearrangement joins TRBV11-2 to TRBJ1-4; TRBD1 matches at 9 bases. Germline trimming cut 2 bases from V and 7 bases from J; bases unmatched to any gene: 5. The CDR3 has 15 residues. Germline V lookup: CDR1 SGHAT, CDR2 FQNNGV.

In nucleotides, the CDR3 is TGTGCCAGCAGGGGGACAGGGGCCATGAACACTGAAGCTTTCTTT. Translated, it gives CASRGTGAMNTEAFF. This sequence joins TRBV2 and TRBJ1-1, with 10 bases matching TRBD1. Germline CDR1 SNHLY, CDR2 FYNNEI. Losses at the gene ends were 6 bases for V and 0 bases for J; bases not matched to a gene: 4. The CDR3 has 15 amino acids.

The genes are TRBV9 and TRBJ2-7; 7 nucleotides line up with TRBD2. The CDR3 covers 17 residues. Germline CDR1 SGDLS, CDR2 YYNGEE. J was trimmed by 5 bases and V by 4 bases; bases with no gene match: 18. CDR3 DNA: TGTGCCAGCAGCCAACATGATACTAGCGATGGACTGAACGAGCAGTACTTC. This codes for CASSQHDTSDGLNEQYF.

The CDR3: CASTSGTQQPQHF. CDR3 coding DNA: TGTGCCAGCACCTCAGGGACTCAGCAGCCCCAGCATTTT. J is TRBJ1-5 and V is TRBV28; maybe TRBD1 (5 bases). V was shortened by 7 bases and J by 7 bases, with 14 bases between the two germline ends. CDR3 length: 13 residues. Germline-derived CDR1 and CDR2 are MDHEN and SYDVKM.

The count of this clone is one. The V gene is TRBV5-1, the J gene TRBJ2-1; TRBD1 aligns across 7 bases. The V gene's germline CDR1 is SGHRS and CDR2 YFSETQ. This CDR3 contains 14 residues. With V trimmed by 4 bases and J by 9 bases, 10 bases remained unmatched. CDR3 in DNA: TGCGCCAGCAGCCAAGGGGGCGGATATGGTGAGCAGTTCTTC. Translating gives CASSQGGGYGEQFF.

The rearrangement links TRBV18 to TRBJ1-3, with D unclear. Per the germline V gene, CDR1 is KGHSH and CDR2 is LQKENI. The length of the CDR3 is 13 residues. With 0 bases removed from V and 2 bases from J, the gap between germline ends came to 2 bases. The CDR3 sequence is CASSPPTGNTIYF. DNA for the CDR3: TGTGCCAGCTCACCACCCACTGGAAACACCATATATTTT.

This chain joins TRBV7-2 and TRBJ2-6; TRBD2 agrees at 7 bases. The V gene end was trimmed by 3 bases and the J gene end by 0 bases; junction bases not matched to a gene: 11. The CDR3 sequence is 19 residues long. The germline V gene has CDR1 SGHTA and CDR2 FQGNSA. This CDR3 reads CASSFGGVSGSSGANVLTF. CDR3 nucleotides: TGTGCCAGCAGCTTTGGGGGGGTTAGCGGTTCCTCTGGGGCCAACGTCCTGACTTTC.

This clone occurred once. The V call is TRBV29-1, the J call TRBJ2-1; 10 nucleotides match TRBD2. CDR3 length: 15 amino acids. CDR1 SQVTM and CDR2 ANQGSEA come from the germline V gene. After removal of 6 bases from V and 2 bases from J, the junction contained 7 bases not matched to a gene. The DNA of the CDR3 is TGCAGCGTCAACCCCGGGACTAGCGCCTACAATGAGCAGTTCTTC. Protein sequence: CSVNPGTSAYNEQFF.

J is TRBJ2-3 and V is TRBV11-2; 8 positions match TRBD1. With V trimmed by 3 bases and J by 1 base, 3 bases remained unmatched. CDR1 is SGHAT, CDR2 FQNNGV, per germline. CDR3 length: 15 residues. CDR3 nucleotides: TGTGCCAGCAGCTTTTCGGGACAGGGCACAGATACGCAGTATTTT. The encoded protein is CASSFSGQGTDTQYF.

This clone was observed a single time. DNA for the CDR3: TGTGCCAGCAGTGAGGAGGGCTACACCTTC. It specifies CASSEEGYTF. The V call is TRBV6-1, the J call TRBJ1-2; unclear D gene. The CDR3 runs 10 residues. Trimming left V 3 bases short and J 8 bases short, with 4 bases between. CDR1 and CDR2 (germline): MNHNS, SASEGT.

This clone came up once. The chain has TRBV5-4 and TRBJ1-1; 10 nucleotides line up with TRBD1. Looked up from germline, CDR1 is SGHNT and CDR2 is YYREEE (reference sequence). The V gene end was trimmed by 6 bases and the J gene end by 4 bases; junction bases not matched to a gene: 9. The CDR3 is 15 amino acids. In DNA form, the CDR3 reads TGTGCCAGCACCTCCTACCGGACAGGGGGCACTGAAGCTTTCTTT. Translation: CASTSYRTGGTEAFF. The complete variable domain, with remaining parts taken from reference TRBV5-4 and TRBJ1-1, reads ETGVTQSPTHLIKTRGQQVTLRCSSQSGHNTVSWYQQALGQGPQFIFQYYREEENGRGNFPPRFSGLQFPNYSSELNVNALELDDSALYLCASTSYRTGGTEAFFGQGTRLTVV.

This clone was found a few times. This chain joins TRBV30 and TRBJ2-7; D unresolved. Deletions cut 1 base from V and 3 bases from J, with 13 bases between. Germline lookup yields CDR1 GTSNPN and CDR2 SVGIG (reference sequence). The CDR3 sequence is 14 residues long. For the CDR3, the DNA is TGTGCCTGGAGTGGCGGTGGCCAGCACTACGAGCAGTACTTC. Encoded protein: CAWSGGGQHYEQYF.

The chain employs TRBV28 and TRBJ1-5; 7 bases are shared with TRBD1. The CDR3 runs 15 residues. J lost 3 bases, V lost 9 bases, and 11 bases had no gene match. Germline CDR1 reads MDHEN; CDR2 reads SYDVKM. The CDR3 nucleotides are TGTGCCAGTCGTTCCGGGACAGCGTACAATCAGCCCCAGCATTTT. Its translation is CASRSGTAYNQPQHF.

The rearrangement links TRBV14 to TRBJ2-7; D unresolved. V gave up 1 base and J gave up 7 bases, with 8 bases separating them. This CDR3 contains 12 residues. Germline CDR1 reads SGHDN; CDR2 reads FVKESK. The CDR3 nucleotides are TGTGCCAGCAGCCAAGTCGGTGAGGAGCAGTACTTC. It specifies CASSQVGEEQYF.

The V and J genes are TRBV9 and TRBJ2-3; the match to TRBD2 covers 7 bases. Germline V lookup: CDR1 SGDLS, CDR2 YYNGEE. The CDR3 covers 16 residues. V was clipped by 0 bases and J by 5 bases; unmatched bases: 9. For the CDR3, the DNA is TGTGCCAGCAGCGTAGGTGGCGGGGGTTGGGGAGATACGCAGTATTTT. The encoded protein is CASSVGGGGWGDTQYF.

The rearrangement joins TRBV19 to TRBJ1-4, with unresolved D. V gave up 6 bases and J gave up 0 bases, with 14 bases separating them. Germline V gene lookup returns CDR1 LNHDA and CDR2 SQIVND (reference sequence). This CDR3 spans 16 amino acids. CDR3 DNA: TGTGCCAGTAGACGTAAGTCCGGGACAACTAATGAAAAACTGTTTTTT. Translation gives CASRRKSGTTNEKLFF.

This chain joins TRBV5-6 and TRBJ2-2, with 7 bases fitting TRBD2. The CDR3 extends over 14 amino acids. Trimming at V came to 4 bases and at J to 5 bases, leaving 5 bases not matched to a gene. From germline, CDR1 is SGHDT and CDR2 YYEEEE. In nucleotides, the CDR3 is TGTGCCAGCAGCCTAGCGGCGGGGACCGGGGAGCTGTTTTTT. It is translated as CASSLAAGTGELFF. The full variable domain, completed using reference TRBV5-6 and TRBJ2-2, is DAGVTQSPTHLIKTRGQQVTLRCSPKSGHDTVSWYQQALGQGPQFIFQYYEEEERQRGNFPDRFSGHQFPNYSSELNVNALLLGDSALYLCASSLAAGTGELFFGEGSRLTVL.

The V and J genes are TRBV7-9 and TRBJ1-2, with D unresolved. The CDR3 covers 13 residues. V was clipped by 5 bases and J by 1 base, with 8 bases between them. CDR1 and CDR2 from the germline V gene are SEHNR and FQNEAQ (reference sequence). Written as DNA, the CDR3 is TGTGCCAGCAGCCCGCGCCTTAACTATGGCTACACCTTC. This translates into CASSPRLNYGYTF.

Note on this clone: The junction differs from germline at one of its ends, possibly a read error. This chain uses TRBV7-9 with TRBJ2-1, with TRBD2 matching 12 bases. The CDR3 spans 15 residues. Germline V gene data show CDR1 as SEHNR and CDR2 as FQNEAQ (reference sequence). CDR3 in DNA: TGTTCCAGCAGCCCGGGACTAGCGGGTGTAGATGAGCAGTTCTTC. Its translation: CSSSPGLAGVDEQFF.

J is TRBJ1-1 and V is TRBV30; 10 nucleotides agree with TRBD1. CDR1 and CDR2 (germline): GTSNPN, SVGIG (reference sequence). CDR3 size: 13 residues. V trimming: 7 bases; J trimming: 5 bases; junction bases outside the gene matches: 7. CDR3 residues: CAYADRGRTEAFF. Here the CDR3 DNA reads TGTGCCTACGCGGACAGGGGGAGGACTGAAGCTTTCTTT.

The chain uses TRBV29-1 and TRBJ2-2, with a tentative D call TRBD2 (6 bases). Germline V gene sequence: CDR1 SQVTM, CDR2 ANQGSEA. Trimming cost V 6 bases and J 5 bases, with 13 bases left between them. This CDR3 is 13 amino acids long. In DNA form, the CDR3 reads TGCAGCGTCGGCAGGGCGGGGACCGGGGAGCTGTTTTTT. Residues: CSVGRAGTGELFF.